This TCR beta chain was obtained from a study of shared clonotypes between healthy human individuals. The CDR3 totals 14 residues. Germline trimming cut 6 bases from V and 5 bases from J; bases unmatched to any gene: 6. The germline V gene has CDR1 MDHEN and CDR2 SYDVKM. The study, taken as a whole, reports: The sharing of approximately 4.6% of naive CD4 clonotypes was seen across a few donors.

Sequencing used immunoSEQ multiplex PCR; TCRdb keeps in-frame clones, though not all of them. Of roughly 2.2 million clones in the sample, approximately 95% are singletons; the top ten hold about 0.41%. A note on this clone: Its specificity is not known.

This TCR was recovered from a young man in good health. Some clones in this sample may be carry-over from other donors' samples. The chain combines TRBV28 with TRBJ1-1; 10 bases agree with TRBD1. The specimen sequenced was naive CD4+ T cells from PBMCs. Described subset: CD45RA+ positively selected. CDR3 region: CASRTGGAGTEAFF. The CDR3 coding sequence is TGTGCCAGCAGGACAGGGGGCGCGGGGACTGAAGCTTTCTTT.